This TCR beta chain was sequenced for a study of blood T cell repertoires in COVID-19. TCRdb's copy holds only in-frame clones and misses some; the assay was immunoSEQ multiplex PCR. The profile shows tens of thousands of clones, roughly 84% of them singletons. V gave up 8 bases and J gave up 1 base; unmatched junction bases: 10. Looked up from germline, CDR1 is MDHEN and CDR2 is SYDVKM. CDR3 length: 16 residues. This chain links TRBV28 with TRBJ2-3, with TRBD2 identical over 9 bases. This TCR was sampled from a man aged 50 or older with active COVID-19. The material sequenced was peripheral blood. The CDR3 here is CASHPASGAGTDTQYF. The DNA for the CDR3 is TGTGCCAGCCACCCTGCTAGCGGGGCCGGCACAGATACGCAGTATTTT.